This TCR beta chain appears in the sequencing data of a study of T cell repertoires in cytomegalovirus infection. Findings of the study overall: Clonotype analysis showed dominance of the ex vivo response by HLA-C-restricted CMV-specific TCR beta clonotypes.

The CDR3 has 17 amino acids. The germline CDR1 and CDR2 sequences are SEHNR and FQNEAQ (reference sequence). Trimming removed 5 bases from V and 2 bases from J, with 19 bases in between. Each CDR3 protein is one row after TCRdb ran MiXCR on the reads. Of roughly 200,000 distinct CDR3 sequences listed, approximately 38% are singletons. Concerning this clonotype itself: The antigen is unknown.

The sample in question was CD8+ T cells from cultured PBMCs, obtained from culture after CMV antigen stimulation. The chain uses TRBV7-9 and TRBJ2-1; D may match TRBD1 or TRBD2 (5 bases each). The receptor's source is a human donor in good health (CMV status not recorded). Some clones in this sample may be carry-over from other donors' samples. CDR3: CASSPSGSGTPYNEQFF. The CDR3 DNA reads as TGTGCCAGCAGCCCGTCTGGATCAGGGACCCCCTACAATGAGCAGTTCTTC. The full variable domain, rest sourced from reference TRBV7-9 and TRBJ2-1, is DTGVSQNPRHKITKRGQNVTFRCDPISEHNRLYWYRQTLGQGPEFLTYFQNEAQLEKSRLLSDRFSAERPKGSFSTLEIQRTEQGDSAMYLCASSPSGSGTPYNEQFFGPGTRLTVL.